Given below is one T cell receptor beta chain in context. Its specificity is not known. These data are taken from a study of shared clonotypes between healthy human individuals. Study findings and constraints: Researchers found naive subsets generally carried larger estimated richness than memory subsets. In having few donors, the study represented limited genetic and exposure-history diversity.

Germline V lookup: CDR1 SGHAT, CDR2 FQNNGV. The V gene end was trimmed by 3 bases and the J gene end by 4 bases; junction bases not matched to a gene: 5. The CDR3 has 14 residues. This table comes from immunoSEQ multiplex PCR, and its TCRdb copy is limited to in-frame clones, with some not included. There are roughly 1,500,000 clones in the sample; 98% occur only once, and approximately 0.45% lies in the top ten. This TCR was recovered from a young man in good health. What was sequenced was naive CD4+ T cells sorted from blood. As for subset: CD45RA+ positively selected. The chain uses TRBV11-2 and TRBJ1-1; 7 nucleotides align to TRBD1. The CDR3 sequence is CASSFRGSGTEAFF. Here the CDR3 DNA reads TGTGCCAGCAGCTTCAGGGGGTCGGGCACTGAAGCTTTCTTT.